This T cell receptor (beta chain) stems from a study of vaccination effects on CD4 cells after COVID-19. Regarding this clone: What it binds is unknown.

Ahead of sequencing, the ViraFEST assay grew antigen-specific CD4+ T cells using viral peptide pools. Following an approximately ten-day culture, CD4+ T cells were purified. No vaccinee had earlier SARS-CoV-2 infection, and nucleocapsid antibodies were negative. Half of the medium was exchanged for IL-2 medium on both days 3 and 7. The ends lost 5 bases at V and 7 bases at J; junction bases unmatched: 10. The CDR3 totals 15 residues. CDR1 and CDR2 from the germline V gene are LGHDT and YNNKEL (reference sequence). Profiling relied on immunoSEQ multiplex PCR, and the TCRdb table lists in-frame clones only, not all of them. The repertoire holds about 34,000 clones, with 73% as singletons.

The input for sequencing was CD4+ T cells from PBMCs cultured with HCoV-OC43 spike peptides, taken before COVID-19 vaccination. Subset given: HCoV-OC43 spike overlapping peptide pool stimulation. V usage is TRBV3-1 (or the pseudogene TRBV3-2) and J usage is TRBJ2-1; TRBD2 agrees at 8 bases. The clonotype originates from a human donor who received a COVID-19 vaccine. CDR3: CASSYAGGSMNEQFF. CDR3 DNA: TGTGCCAGCAGCTACGCGGGAGGTTCGATGAATGAGCAGTTCTTC.